The rows below give T cell receptor beta chains drawn from one sample of a study of T-cell reconstitution after alpha-beta-depleted transplantation in children. MiXCR was run by TCRdb on the PCR reads, yielding one entry per CDR3 protein. The sample lists 200,000 to 300,000 distinct CDR3 sequences, roughly 8% occurring once. Here the sequenced sample was PBMCs, mostly from graft donor cells, taken 180 days after TCRalphabeta/CD19-depleted stem cell transplant. The receptors derive from a male patient between 5 and 17 years old who had a stem cell transplant for acute lymphoblastic leukemia, so the T cells may come from the graft donor. Each CDR3 is given with its conserved first and last residue. Each record gives: clone size, J gene, D gene, V gene, CDR3 protein, CDR3 DNA. D genes are given only for firm matches. Expanded clones are given a class, and other clones once, few, many or no size at all.

clone size: many; J gene: TRBJ2-2; D gene: -; V gene: TRBV24-1; CDR3 protein: CATKSRGDTTGELFF; CDR3 DNA: TGTGCCACCAAAAGTAGGGGGGATACCACCGGGGAGCTGTTTTTT
clone size: many; J gene: TRBJ1-3; D gene: TRBD1; V gene: TRBV12-3/TRBV12-4; CDR3 protein: CASSFRTGNGNTIYF; CDR3 DNA: TGTGCCAGCAGTTTCCGGACAGGGAATGGAAACACCATATATTTT
clone size: many; J gene: TRBJ2-3; D gene: -; V gene: TRBV2; CDR3 protein: CASSETPLGTQYF; CDR3 DNA: TGTGCCAGCAGTGAGACCCCGCTTGGTACGCAGTATTTT
clone size: many; J gene: TRBJ1-1; D gene: -; V gene: TRBV4-2; CDR3 protein: CASSQDGGKRTEAFF; CDR3 DNA: TGTGCCAGCAGCCAAGATGGGGGAAAGAGGACTGAAGCTTTCTTT
clone size: many; J gene: TRBJ1-2; D gene: -; V gene: TRBV28; CDR3 protein: CASRDVPMTGYTF; CDR3 DNA: TGTGCCAGCCGGGACGTTCCTATGACGGGCTACACCTTC
clone size: many; J gene: TRBJ2-1; D gene: TRBD2; V gene: TRBV28; CDR3 protein: CASSFPTTGEQAGGLRYNEQFF; CDR3 DNA: TGTGCCAGCAGTTTCCCGACAACAGGGGAGCAAGCGGGAGGACTCCGCTACAATGAGCAGTTCTTC
clone size: many; J gene: TRBJ1-1; D gene: TRBD1; V gene: TRBV29-1; CDR3 protein: CSGGQGPGTEAFF; CDR3 DNA: TGCAGCGGAGGACAGGGGCCGGGCACTGAAGCTTTCTTT
clone size: many; J gene: TRBJ2-5; D gene: TRBD2; V gene: TRBV20-1; CDR3 protein: CSARDLLGLAGETQYF; CDR3 DNA: TGCAGTGCTAGAGATCTGCTGGGACTAGCGGGAGAGACCCAGTACTTC
clone size: many; J gene: TRBJ1-4; D gene: -; V gene: TRBV19; CDR3 protein: CASSIRASEKLFF; CDR3 DNA: TGTGCCAGTAGTATTAGGGCATCCGAAAAACTGTTTTTT
clone size: many; J gene: TRBJ2-6; D gene: -; V gene: TRBV3-1; CDR3 protein: CASSPHLGQGTSGANVLTF; CDR3 DNA: TGTGCCAGCAGCCCCCATCTGGGGCAGGGGACTTCTGGGGCCAACGTCCTGACTTTC
clone size: many; J gene: TRBJ2-7; D gene: TRBD2; V gene: TRBV5-1; CDR3 protein: CASSFRLAGGSYEQYF; CDR3 DNA: TGCGCCAGCAGCTTTCGTCTAGCGGGAGGGTCCTACGAGCAGTACTTC
clone size: many; J gene: TRBJ2-7; D gene: -; V gene: TRBV2; CDR3 protein: CASSTIRDRQYF; CDR3 DNA: TGTGCCAGCAGTACTATCCGGGACCGGCAGTACTTC
clone size: many; J gene: TRBJ1-2; D gene: -; V gene: TRBV28; CDR3 protein: CASSAPDRRRNYGYTF; CDR3 DNA: TGTGCCAGCAGTGCTCCCGACAGGAGGAGGAACTATGGCTACACCTTC
clone size: many; J gene: TRBJ2-2; D gene: TRBD1; V gene: TRBV6-2/TRBV6-3; CDR3 protein: CASSHDRGRTGELFF; CDR3 DNA: TGTGCCAGCAGCCATGACAGGGGGCGTACCGGGGAGCTGTTTTTT
clone size: many; J gene: TRBJ1-6; D gene: -; V gene: TRBV5-1; CDR3 protein: CASSSHGENSPLHF; CDR3 DNA: TGCGCCAGCAGCTCGCACGGGGAGAATTCACCCCTCCACTTT
clone size: many; J gene: TRBJ1-1; D gene: TRBD1; V gene: TRBV12-3/TRBV12-4; CDR3 protein: CASSFRTGRAFF; CDR3 DNA: TGTGCCAGCAGCTTCCGGACAGGGAGAGCTTTCTTT
clone size: many; J gene: TRBJ1-1; D gene: -; V gene: TRBV7-9; CDR3 protein: CASRSDGTEAFF; CDR3 DNA: TGTGCCAGCAGATCCGACGGAACTGAAGCTTTCTTT
clone size: many; J gene: TRBJ2-7; D gene: -; V gene: TRBV28; CDR3 protein: CASRPQGKEQYF; CDR3 DNA: TGTGCCAGCAGACCACAGGGCAAGGAGCAGTACTTC
clone size: -; J gene: TRBJ1-2; D gene: TRBD1; V gene: TRBV12-3/TRBV12-4; CDR3 protein: CASSLLTGGLDGYTF; CDR3 DNA: TGTGCCAGCAGTTTACTGACAGGGGGCTTGGATGGCTACACCTTC
clone size: many; J gene: TRBJ1-5; D gene: -; V gene: TRBV19; CDR3 protein: CASSIWGYSNQPQHF; CDR3 DNA: TGTGCCAGTAGTATATGGGGATACAGCAATCAGCCCCAGCATTTT
clone size: -; J gene: TRBJ1-1; D gene: -; V gene: TRBV27; CDR3 protein: CASSSSSGAMNTEAFF; CDR3 DNA: TGTGCCAGCAGTTCCTCTTCGGGAGCCATGAACACTGAAGCTTTCTTT
clone size: many; J gene: TRBJ1-1; D gene: -; V gene: TRBV30; CDR3 protein: CAWSVSDGNTEAFF; CDR3 DNA: TGTGCCTGGAGTGTAAGTGACGGGAACACTGAAGCTTTCTTT
clone size: many; J gene: TRBJ2-2; D gene: TRBD2; V gene: TRBV5-1; CDR3 protein: CASSLKLAGGPVEDTGELFF; CDR3 DNA: TGCGCCAGCAGCTTGAAGCTAGCGGGGGGGCCAGTGGAGGACACCGGGGAGCTGTTTTTT
clone size: many; J gene: TRBJ2-7; D gene: TRBD1; V gene: TRBV5-6; CDR3 protein: CASSLPGQGSYEQYF; CDR3 DNA: TGTGCCAGCAGCTTGCCCGGACAGGGGTCCTACGAGCAGTACTTC
clone size: many; J gene: TRBJ2-7; D gene: TRBD1; V gene: TRBV20-1; CDR3 protein: CSARAPDRVRYEQYF; CDR3 DNA: TGCAGTGCTAGAGCCCCCGACAGGGTCCGCTACGAGCAGTACTTC
clone size: many; J gene: TRBJ2-7; D gene: TRBD1; V gene: TRBV4-2; CDR3 protein: CASRRQGAHEQYF; CDR3 DNA: TGTGCCAGCCGCCGACAGGGGGCCCACGAGCAGTACTTC
clone size: many; J gene: TRBJ2-7; D gene: -; V gene: TRBV20-1; CDR3 protein: CSARRGAYEQYF; CDR3 DNA: TGCAGTGCCCGGAGAGGGGCCTACGAGCAGTACTTC
clone size: many; J gene: TRBJ2-7; D gene: -; V gene: TRBV7-8; CDR3 protein: CASSPDRTHYEQYF; CDR3 DNA: TGTGCCAGCAGCCCTGACAGGACCCACTACGAGCAGTACTTC
clone size: many; J gene: TRBJ2-7; D gene: TRBD2; V gene: TRBV5-6; CDR3 protein: CASSSATSGSYEQYF; CDR3 DNA: TGTGCCAGCAGCTCAGCGACTAGCGGGAGCTACGAGCAGTACTTC
clone size: many; J gene: TRBJ2-7; D gene: TRBD2; V gene: TRBV4-1; CDR3 protein: CASSPLGLAGRAEQYF; CDR3 DNA: TGCGCCAGCAGCCCCCTCGGACTAGCGGGCCGTGCGGAGCAGTACTTC
clone size: medium-sized; J gene: TRBJ1-2; D gene: -; V gene: TRBV9; CDR3 protein: CASSVEGAPNYGYTF; CDR3 DNA: TGTGCCAGCAGCGTAGAAGGGGCGCCTAACTATGGCTACACCTTC
clone size: many; J gene: TRBJ1-1; D gene: -; V gene: TRBV12-3/TRBV12-4; CDR3 protein: CASSLWFANTEAFF; CDR3 DNA: TGTGCCAGCAGTTTGTGGTTCGCGAACACTGAAGCTTTCTTT
clone size: many; J gene: TRBJ2-1; D gene: -; V gene: TRBV12-3/TRBV12-4; CDR3 protein: CASFAMGQGSYNEQFF; CDR3 DNA: TGTGCCAGCTTTGCTATGGGGCAGGGCTCCTACAATGAGCAGTTCTTC
clone size: many; J gene: TRBJ2-3; D gene: -; V gene: TRBV6-1; CDR3 protein: CASRRSWLASTDTQYF; CDR3 DNA: TGTGCCAGCAGGAGAAGTTGGCTAGCGAGCACAGATACGCAGTATTTT
clone size: many; J gene: TRBJ2-4; D gene: -; V gene: TRBV12-3/TRBV12-4; CDR3 protein: CASSRTFNRQAKNIQYF; CDR3 DNA: TGTGCCAGCAGTCGAACCTTCAACAGGCAAGCCAAAAACATTCAGTACTTC
clone size: many; J gene: TRBJ1-5; D gene: -; V gene: TRBV4-3; CDR3 protein: CASSQDRAGPTQPQHF; CDR3 DNA: TGCGCCAGCAGCCAAGATCGGGCAGGGCCCACTCAGCCCCAGCATTTT
clone size: many; J gene: TRBJ1-2; D gene: -; V gene: TRBV4-3; CDR3 protein: CASSQDRPLQGYTF; CDR3 DNA: TGCGCCAGCAGCCAAGATCGGCCCTTACAAGGCTACACCTTC
clone size: many; J gene: TRBJ2-2; D gene: TRBD2; V gene: TRBV12-3/TRBV12-4; CDR3 protein: CASSFRPWGLAGGPRTGELFF; CDR3 DNA: TGTGCCAGCAGTTTTCGCCCCTGGGGACTAGCGGGAGGGCCTCGCACCGGGGAGCTGTTTTTT
clone size: many; J gene: TRBJ2-7; D gene: TRBD2; V gene: TRBV18; CDR3 protein: CASSPGGARYEQYF; CDR3 DNA: TGTGCCAGCTCACCGGGAGGGGCCCGGTACGAGCAGTACTTC
clone size: many; J gene: TRBJ2-5; D gene: -; V gene: TRBV4-3; CDR3 protein: CASSQDTGKETQYF; CDR3 DNA: TGCGCCAGCAGCCAAGATACCGGGAAAGAGACCCAGTACTTC
clone size: many; J gene: TRBJ1-2; D gene: -; V gene: TRBV18; CDR3 protein: CASSPKDGEAYGYTF; CDR3 DNA: TGTGCCAGCTCACCTAAGGACGGAGAGGCCTATGGCTACACCTTC
clone size: many; J gene: TRBJ2-3; D gene: -; V gene: TRBV24-1; CDR3 protein: CATSDLTADTDTQYF; CDR3 DNA: TGTGCCACCAGTGATTTGACAGCGGACACAGATACGCAGTATTTT
clone size: many; J gene: TRBJ1-4; D gene: -; V gene: TRBV28; CDR3 protein: CASSLSGGQFF; CDR3 DNA: TGTGCCAGCAGTTTATCCGGGGGGCAATTTTTT
clone size: many; J gene: TRBJ1-2; D gene: TRBD1; V gene: TRBV2; CDR3 protein: CASSIDRAANYGYTF; CDR3 DNA: TGTGCCAGCAGTATAGACAGGGCCGCAAACTATGGCTACACCTTC